What follows are 4 T cell receptor beta chains derived from one specimen sequenced in a study of shared clonotypes between healthy human individuals. Generated by immunoSEQ multiplex PCR, the TCRdb table keeps only in-frame clones and is missing some. The data hold over 700,000 clones, with around 70% observed a single time. Sequenced input: memory CD4+ T cells sorted from blood. Indicated subset: CD45RA-negative fraction. These receptors were collected from a woman aged 30 to 39 in good health.

The chain couples TRBV5-1 to TRBJ2-2; D possibly matches TRBD1 or TRBD2 (5 bases each). Germline assignment: CDR1 SGHRS and CDR2 YFSETQ. The V end was cut by 4 bases, the J end by 4 bases, with 11 bases between. The CDR3 consists of 14 residues. The CDR3 is CASSLWGTTGELFF. For the CDR3, the DNA is TGCGCCAGCAGCCTTTGGGGGACCACCGGGGAGCTGTTTTTT.

The chain couples TRBV7-9 to TRBJ2-3; D gene unclear. V was shortened by 1 base and J by 5 bases, with 7 bases between the two germline ends. Germline CDR1 SEHNR, CDR2 FQNEAQ (reference sequence). The CDR3 covers 13 residues. The CDR3 DNA sequence: TGTGCCAGCAGCTTAGGCAGCGAAGATACGCAGTATTTT. This gives the protein CASSLGSEDTQYF.

J is TRBJ2-7 and V is TRBV6-6; 11 nucleotides agree with TRBD2. Per the germline V gene, CDR1 is MNHNY and CDR2 is SVGAGI (reference sequence). The length of the CDR3 is 15 residues. V lost 8 bases and J lost 1; bases outside the gene matches: 7. Here the CDR3 DNA reads TGTGCCAGCGAACTAGCGGGAGTTCGGTCCTACGAGCAGTACTTC. This gives the protein CASELAGVRSYEQYF.

For the CDR3, the DNA is TGTGCCAGCAGCTTAAAGAGGTGGGCGGACACCGGGGAGCTGTTTTTT. Translation: CASSLKRWADTGELFF. The gene calls are TRBV7-8 and TRBJ2-2; D is unresolved. Germline loops: CDR1 SGHVS, CDR2 FQNEAQ. The CDR3 is 16 amino acids. Trimming left V 2 bases short and J 3 bases short, with 13 bases between. Filled out from reference TRBV7-8 and TRBJ2-2, the complete variable domain reads GAGVSQSPRYKVAKRGQDVALRCDPISGHVSLFWYQQALGQGPEFLTYFQNEAQLDKSGLPSDRFFAERPEGSVSTLKIQRTQQEDSAVYLCASSLKRWADTGELFFGEGSRLTVL.